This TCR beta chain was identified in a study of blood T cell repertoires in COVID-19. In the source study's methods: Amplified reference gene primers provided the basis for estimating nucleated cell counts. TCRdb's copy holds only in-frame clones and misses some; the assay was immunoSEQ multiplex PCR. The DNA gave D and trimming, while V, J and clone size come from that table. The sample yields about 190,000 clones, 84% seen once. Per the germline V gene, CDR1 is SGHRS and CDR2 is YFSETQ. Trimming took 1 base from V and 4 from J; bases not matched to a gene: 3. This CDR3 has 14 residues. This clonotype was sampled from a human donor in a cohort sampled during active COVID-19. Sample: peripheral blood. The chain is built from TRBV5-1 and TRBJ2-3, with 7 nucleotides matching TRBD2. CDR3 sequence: CASSLFAGADTQYF. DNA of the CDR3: TGCGCCAGCAGCTTGTTCGCGGGAGCAGATACGCAGTATTTT.